The rows below give T cell receptor beta chains drawn from one sample of a study of identical twins. TCRdb used MiXCR to reprocess the 5' RACE reads, holding one entry per CDR3 protein. The data contain nearly 900,000 distinct CDR3 sequences, about 12% of them singletons. These sequences were also reported in another study, on yellow fever vaccine responses in identical twins.

Sequenced input: PBMCs. These receptor sequences come from a woman under 30 in good health. Each CDR3 is given with its conserved first and last residue. Each record gives: CDR3 DNA, CDR3 protein, J gene, V gene, clone size, D gene, CDR3 length. D genes are given only for firm matches. Not every row has a clone size; where given, it reads once, few, many or a size class.

cdr3_nt: TGCGCCAGCAGCGTCTCTAGCGGGAGGATGTCCGGGGAGCTGTTTTTT
cdr3_aa: CASSVSSGRMSGELFF
j_call: TRBJ2-2
v_call: TRBV5-1
clone_size: many
d_call: TRBD2
cdr3_length: 16

cdr3_nt: TGTGCCACCAAGGACGGACAGACGAACACCGGGGAGCTGTTTTTT
cdr3_aa: CATKDGQTNTGELFF
j_call: TRBJ2-2
v_call: TRBV24-1
clone_size: few
d_call: .
cdr3_length: 15

cdr3_nt: TGTGCCAGCACACCCTCAAGTAGGGGTTTTAATCAGCCCCAGCATTTT
cdr3_aa: CASTPSSRGFNQPQHF
j_call: TRBJ1-5
v_call: TRBV12-3/TRBV12-4
clone_size: .
d_call: .
cdr3_length: 16

cdr3_nt: TGTGCCAGCAGTCCGATAAGACAGGGTACCTATGGCTACACCTTC
cdr3_aa: CASSPIRQGTYGYTF
j_call: TRBJ1-2
v_call: TRBV12-3/TRBV12-4
clone_size: many
d_call: TRBD1
cdr3_length: 15

cdr3_nt: TGTGCCAGCAGCATAGAGATCAACAGGGATGGCTACACCTTC
cdr3_aa: CASSIEINRDGYTF
j_call: TRBJ1-2
v_call: TRBV7-9
clone_size: few
d_call: .
cdr3_length: 14

cdr3_nt: TGCAGTGCTAGAGATCTCTCGGGAGGGGTGTCGGATACGCAGTATTTT
cdr3_aa: CSARDLSGGVSDTQYF
j_call: TRBJ2-3
v_call: TRBV20-1
clone_size: .
d_call: TRBD2
cdr3_length: 16

cdr3_nt: TGCAGCGTTGAAATGACGGGGAGCTCCTACGAGCAGTACTTC
cdr3_aa: CSVEMTGSSYEQYF
j_call: TRBJ2-7
v_call: TRBV29-1
clone_size: once
d_call: .
cdr3_length: 14

cdr3_nt: TGTGCCAGCAGTTTAAGGCCACAGGGTACCGGGGAGCTGTTTTTT
cdr3_aa: CASSLRPQGTGELFF
j_call: TRBJ2-2
v_call: TRBV12-3/TRBV12-4
clone_size: few
d_call: .
cdr3_length: 15

cdr3_nt: TGTGCCAGTAGTGTACGACAGGGTTGGACTGAAGCTTTCTTT
cdr3_aa: CASSVRQGWTEAFF
j_call: TRBJ1-1
v_call: TRBV19
clone_size: .
d_call: TRBD1
cdr3_length: 14

cdr3_nt: TGTGCCAGCAGCTTGCTCACAGAAGGCTACACCTTC
cdr3_aa: CASSLLTEGYTF
j_call: TRBJ1-2
v_call: TRBV5-5
clone_size: .
d_call: .
cdr3_length: 12

cdr3_nt: TGTGCCAGCAGGAATTATACAGGTTTCTATGGCTACACCTTC
cdr3_aa: CASRNYTGFYGYTF
j_call: TRBJ1-2
v_call: TRBV6-1
clone_size: .
d_call: .
cdr3_length: 14

cdr3_nt: TGCAGTGCTAGAGACGTACCGACCCAAGCTTTCTTT
cdr3_aa: CSARDVPTQAFF
j_call: TRBJ1-1
v_call: TRBV20-1
clone_size: .
d_call: .
cdr3_length: 12

cdr3_nt: TGTGCCAGCAGTTTAGCGGCCGGGTATGGCTACACCTTC
cdr3_aa: CASSLAAGYGYTF
j_call: TRBJ1-2
v_call: TRBV12-3/TRBV12-4
clone_size: many
d_call: .
cdr3_length: 13

cdr3_nt: TGTGCCATCAGTGAATCGCCAGGGGAGAAAGCTTTCTTT
cdr3_aa: CAISESPGEKAFF
j_call: TRBJ1-1
v_call: TRBV10-3
clone_size: few
d_call: .
cdr3_length: 13

cdr3_nt: TGTGCCAGCAGTCGACGGGACAAAGACAATGAGCAGTTCTTC
cdr3_aa: CASSRRDKDNEQFF
j_call: TRBJ2-1
v_call: TRBV6-1
clone_size: once
d_call: .
cdr3_length: 14

cdr3_nt: TGTGCCAGCAGCCAAGCCGGGGATCTCTTCGAGCAGTACTTC
cdr3_aa: CASSQAGDLFEQYF
j_call: TRBJ2-7
v_call: TRBV4-2
clone_size: .
d_call: .
cdr3_length: 14

cdr3_nt: TGCAGCGTTGAAGGGGGACATTCTGGGGGGACCCAGTACTTC
cdr3_aa: CSVEGGHSGGTQYF
j_call: TRBJ2-5
v_call: TRBV29-1
clone_size: few
d_call: .
cdr3_length: 14

cdr3_nt: TGCAGTGCTTCTCTAGCGGGAGAGGAGGCCTACGAGCAGTACTTC
cdr3_aa: CSASLAGEEAYEQYF
j_call: TRBJ2-7
v_call: TRBV20-1
clone_size: few
d_call: TRBD2
cdr3_length: 15

cdr3_nt: TGTGCCATCAGTGCATCCGGACTAGCGTTAGGCCCAGATACGCAGTATTTT
cdr3_aa: CAISASGLALGPDTQYF
j_call: TRBJ2-3
v_call: TRBV10-3
clone_size: few
d_call: TRBD2
cdr3_length: 17

cdr3_nt: TGTGCCAGCAGTGAAGCGTGGGATAGCAATCAGCCCCAGCATTTT
cdr3_aa: CASSEAWDSNQPQHF
j_call: TRBJ1-5
v_call: TRBV2
clone_size: few
d_call: .
cdr3_length: 15

cdr3_nt: TGTGCCACAGGGGACTGGTACAATGAGCAGTTCTTC
cdr3_aa: CATGDWYNEQFF
j_call: TRBJ2-1
v_call: TRBV7-8
clone_size: .
d_call: .
cdr3_length: 12

cdr3_nt: TGCGCCAGCAGCCAAGTTGCCAGGTACAATGAGCAGTTCTTC
cdr3_aa: CASSQVARYNEQFF
j_call: TRBJ2-1
v_call: TRBV4-1
clone_size: few
d_call: .
cdr3_length: 14

cdr3_nt: TGTGCCAGCACCTACAGGTCTTATCAGCCCCAGCATTTT
cdr3_aa: CASTYRSYQPQHF
j_call: TRBJ1-5
v_call: TRBV12-3/TRBV12-4
clone_size: few
d_call: .
cdr3_length: 13

cdr3_nt: TGCGCCAGCAGCCAAGTCCTAGAGCGGGGGACCTACAATGAGCAGTTCTTC
cdr3_aa: CASSQVLERGTYNEQFF
j_call: TRBJ2-1
v_call: TRBV4-1
clone_size: .
d_call: TRBD2
cdr3_length: 17

cdr3_nt: TGCAGAAACAGGGGGCTAGAGACTGAAGCTTTCTTT
cdr3_aa: CRNRGLETEAFF
j_call: TRBJ1-1
v_call: TRBV20-1
clone_size: .
d_call: TRBD1
cdr3_length: 12

cdr3_nt: TGCAGTGCTAGAGGACTAGCGGGAGCTCGGGAGCAGTTCTTC
cdr3_aa: CSARGLAGAREQFF
j_call: TRBJ2-1
v_call: TRBV20-1
clone_size: few
d_call: TRBD2
cdr3_length: 14

cdr3_nt: TGCGCCAGCAGCCAAGTTATAGGGTCCACCGGGGAGCTGTTTTTT
cdr3_aa: CASSQVIGSTGELFF
j_call: TRBJ2-2
v_call: TRBV4-1
clone_size: .
d_call: .
cdr3_length: 15

cdr3_nt: TGCGCCAGCAGCCGGGGATTTTCGGAGACCCAGTACTTC
cdr3_aa: CASSRGFSETQYF
j_call: TRBJ2-5
v_call: TRBV4-1
clone_size: many
d_call: .
cdr3_length: 13

cdr3_nt: TGTGCCAGCAGTTTTTTTGCGGCCGGCTACACCTTC
cdr3_aa: CASSFFAAGYTF
j_call: TRBJ1-2
v_call: TRBV28
clone_size: .
d_call: .
cdr3_length: 12

cdr3_nt: TGTGCCATCGCTGGGGGGCCGAGCACAGATACGCAGTATTTT
cdr3_aa: CAIAGGPSTDTQYF
j_call: TRBJ2-3
v_call: TRBV10-3
clone_size: .
d_call: .
cdr3_length: 14

cdr3_nt: TGCAGCGCGGTTTCGGACGGATTTTATGGCTACACCTTC
cdr3_aa: CSAVSDGFYGYTF
j_call: TRBJ1-2
v_call: TRBV29-1
clone_size: .
d_call: .
cdr3_length: 13

cdr3_nt: TGTGCCAGCAGTTTCGACAGGGTTGAAGCTTTCTTT
cdr3_aa: CASSFDRVEAFF
j_call: TRBJ1-1
v_call: TRBV12-3/TRBV12-4
clone_size: .
d_call: TRBD1
cdr3_length: 12

cdr3_nt: TGTGCCAGTAGTACCGGGGGCTTTTTGGAGACCCAGTACTTC
cdr3_aa: CASSTGGFLETQYF
j_call: TRBJ2-5
v_call: TRBV19
clone_size: few
d_call: .
cdr3_length: 14

cdr3_nt: TGTGCCAGCGCCTCGGGGGTGGGACGAGATGAGCAGTTCTTC
cdr3_aa: CASASGVGRDEQFF
j_call: TRBJ2-1
v_call: TRBV12-3/TRBV12-4
clone_size: .
d_call: .
cdr3_length: 14

cdr3_nt: TGTGCCGGAGGCGGGAGCATCTACGAGCAGTACTTC
cdr3_aa: CAGGGSIYEQYF
j_call: TRBJ2-7
v_call: TRBV10-3
clone_size: many
d_call: TRBD2
cdr3_length: 12

cdr3_nt: TGTGCCACCACTGACGCGGGAGAAGATACGCAGTATTTT
cdr3_aa: CATTDAGEDTQYF
j_call: TRBJ2-3
v_call: TRBV2
clone_size: .
d_call: TRBD2
cdr3_length: 13